Presented here are 16 T cell receptor beta chains from one specimen sequenced in a study of T cells in women clearing cervical HPV infection (dated by TCRdb to the late 2010s). Libraries were constructed by the immunoSEQ multiplex PCR assay. This is the immuneACCESS table as TCRdb keeps it, with only in-frame sequences that have V and J called. A part of the clones is gone; compared with another copy, unresolved V genes explain less than half, and the rest is unexplained. The table held for this sample gives more than 20,000 clones. The ten largest clones add up to approximately 24% of the sample. The sequenced sample was blood buffy coat. The receptors were gathered from a woman between 18 and 70 years old with a cervical HPV16 infection that either progressed to CIN3+ or cleared (not recorded which).

In the case of this clone: The CDR3 end is not reached by the read, which stops 3 residues before it; the germline J gene fills it in. The gene calls are TRBV19 and TRBJ2-1; 7 nucleotides align to TRBD2. Trimming cost V 4 bases and J 8 bases; bases outside gene matches: 20. The germline V gene has CDR1 LNHDA and CDR2 SQIVND (reference sequence). The CDR3 sequence is 18 residues long. Incomplete CDR3 DNA: TGTGCCAGTAGTAATTATTGGGGTGGCGGGAGAAGCTCCTATGAG. Translated, it gives CASSNYWGGGRSSYE. The entire CDR3 is CASSNYWGGGRSSYEQFF.

About this clone: Read coverage stops 3 residues before the CDR3 terminus; the germline J gene supplies the remainder. J is TRBJ1-4 and V is TRBV29-1; a possible D gene is TRBD1 (6 bases). Germline V CDR1 and CDR2: SQVTM, ANQGSEA. Trimming left V 7 bases short and J 3 bases short, with 12 bases between. This CDR3 comprises 13 residues. The CDR3 sequence is CSALGQSNEKLFF. CDR3 DNA (partial): TGCAGCGCTTTGGGACAATCTAATGAAAAA.

Remarks on this clone: Read coverage stops 3 residues before the CDR3 terminus; the germline J gene supplies the remainder. This chain uses TRBV11-2 with TRBJ2-7; TRBD1 matches at 11 bases. Germline lookup yields CDR1 SGHAT and CDR2 FQNNGV. V dropped 2 bases and J dropped 6; count of bases not matched to a gene: 6. CDR3 length: 15 residues. Incomplete CDR3 DNA: TGTGCCAGCAGCTTAAATTCCGGGACAGGGGGCGAG. Amino acid sequence: CASSLNSGTGGE. The full CDR3 sequence reads CASSLNSGTGGEQYF.

About this clone: The CDR3 end is not reached by the read, which stops 3 residues before it; the germline J gene fills it in. This chain links TRBV5-1 with TRBJ2-5; 8 bases line up with TRBD1. Germline CDR1 and CDR2: SGHRS and YFSETQ. The junction had 10 bases not matched to a gene; V was cut back by 6 bases and J by 3 bases. CDR3 size: 15 residues. The CDR3 bases that were read are TGCGCCAGCATCCCGACAGGGGTTAAGGAAGAGACC. Amino acid sequence: CASIPTGVKEET. The whole CDR3 protein reads CASIPTGVKEETQYF.

A note on this clone: The read halts 3 residues ahead of the CDR3 end, with the missing end drawn from the germline J gene. The J gene is TRBJ1-1, the V gene TRBV5-6; D unclear. The germline V and J ends were trimmed by 0 bases and 0 bases, with 6 bases remaining between them. The germline V gene encodes CDR1 SGHDT and CDR2 YYEEEE. The length of the CDR3 is 14 residues. CDR3 in amino acids: CASSLGLLNTEAFF. Incomplete CDR3 DNA: TGTGCCAGCAGCTTGGGACTGCTGAACACTGAA. Complete variable domain (other parts from reference TRBV5-6 and TRBJ1-1): DAGVTQSPTHLIKTRGQQVTLRCSPKSGHDTVSWYQQALGQGPQFIFQYYEEEERQRGNFPDRFSGHQFPNYSSELNVNALLLGDSALYLCASSLGLLNTEAFFGQGTRLTVV.

As concerns this clone: The CDR3 end is not reached by the read, which stops 3 residues before it; the germline J gene fills it in. V and J are TRBV13 and TRBJ2-3; TRBD2 is a possible D gene (5 bases). With 5 bases removed from V and 6 bases from J, the gap between germline ends came to 9 bases. The CDR3 length is 12 residues. Germline assignment: CDR1 PRHDT and CDR2 FYEKMQ (reference sequence). CDR3 DNA (partial): TGTGCCAGCAGCCTACTAGGGGATACG. Amino acid sequence: CASSLLGDT. The complete CDR3 protein is CASSLLGDTQYF.

Notes on this clone: The DNA ends 3 residues before the CDR3 does, and the rest of the CDR3 is filled in from the germline J gene. The V gene is TRBV6-1, the J gene TRBJ1-1, with 9 nucleotides matching TRBD1. Germline CDR1 MNHNS, CDR2 SASEGT. The length of the CDR3 is 13 residues. CDR3 protein: CASSGTGVDEAFF. CDR3 DNA (partial): TGTGCCAGCAGTGGGACAGGGGTGGACGAG.

To note about this clone: The CDR3 end is not reached by the read, which stops 3 residues before it; the germline J gene fills it in. Other DNA sequences from this sample encode an identical CDR3 as well. The J gene is TRBJ1-3, the V gene TRBV30; a possible D gene is TRBD1 (6 bases). V shed 0 bases and J shed 0 bases, with 12 bases lying between them. The CDR3 runs 16 residues. Germline-derived CDR1 and CDR2 are GTSNPN and SVGIG (reference sequence). The CDR3 DNA, read in part, is TGTGCCTGGAGTGTAGACAGGACCGGCTCTGGAAACACC. Translation: CAWSVDRTGSGNT. Given in full, the CDR3 is CAWSVDRTGSGNTIYF.

Concerning this clone itself: The CDR3 end falls 3 residues outside the read, so it is completed with the germline J gene. This chain links TRBV5-1 with TRBJ2-5; 7 bases map to TRBD1. Germline CDR1 is SGHRS and CDR2 is YFSETQ. This CDR3 is built from 16 residues. The J segment lost 2 bases and the V segment lost 1 base, leaving 8 bases of the junction unmatched. The sequenced CDR3 bases are TGCGCCAGCAGCTTGACCGGGACAGTACAACAAGAGACC. Its protein is CASSLTGTVQQET. The complete CDR3 reads CASSLTGTVQQETQYF.

For this clone: The observed sequence ends 3 residues before the CDR3 terminus, with the missing tail filled in from the germline J gene. This chain connects TRBV7-9 to TRBJ1-4, with 7 nucleotides matching TRBD1. The CDR3 length is 13 residues. V was clipped by 3 bases and J by 6 bases; unmatched bases: 1. Germline CDR1 is SEHNR and CDR2 is FQNEAQ (reference sequence). CDR3 sequence reads: CASSFGQDEKLFF. The covered CDR3 bases are TGTGCCAGCAGCTTTGGACAGGATGAAAAA.

Concerning this clone: The observed sequence ends 3 residues before the CDR3 terminus, with the missing tail filled in from the germline J gene. The V and J genes are TRBV7-2 and TRBJ1-5; D might be TRBD1 (6 bases). Germline V gene lookup returns CDR1 SGHTA and CDR2 FQGNSA. Deletions cut 5 bases from V and 0 bases from J, with 11 bases between. This CDR3 is 15 amino acids long. CDR3 DNA, as far as it was read: TGTGCCAGCAGCGAAACAGGGAGTAGCAATCAGCCC. It encodes CASSETGSSNQP. The CDR3, in full, reads CASSETGSSNQPQHF. Based on the CDR3 plus reference TRBV7-2 and TRBJ1-5, the full variable domain is GAGVSQSPSNKVTEKGKDVELRCDPISGHTALYWYRQSLGQGLEFLIYFQGNSAPDKSGLPSDRFSAERTGGSVSTLTIQRTQQEDSAVYLCASSETGSSNQPQHFGDGTRLSIL.

Notes on this clone: The read stops 3 residues short of the end of the CDR3; the missing end is completed from the germline J gene. The chain has TRBV20-1 and TRBJ2-7, with no clear D. The V gene lost 2 bases and the J gene lost 4 bases, with 9 bases spanning the gap. In germline, CDR1 is DFQATT, CDR2 SNEGSKA (reference sequence). The CDR3 extends over 12 amino acids. Partial CDR3 DNA: TGCAGTGCTAGACCAGACATGTACGAG. Its protein product is CSARPDMYE. The full CDR3 protein reads CSARPDMYEQYF.

In the case of this clone: The sequence runs out 3 residues before the end of the CDR3; the remainder is reconstructed from the germline J gene. This sequence joins TRBV30 and TRBJ2-7; TRBD1 matches 8 bases. The CDR3 sequence is 14 residues long. With V trimmed by 3 bases and J by 2 bases, 6 bases remained unmatched. Germline loops: CDR1 GTSNPN, CDR2 SVGIG (reference sequence). The sequenced part of the CDR3 DNA is TGTGCCTGGAGAAGGGACAGGAGAGCCTACGAG. Amino acid sequence: CAWRRDRRAYE. The CDR3 in full is CAWRRDRRAYEQYF.

On this clone: The sequence runs out 3 residues before the end of the CDR3; the remainder is reconstructed from the germline J gene. The chain employs TRBV6-4 and TRBJ2-1, with 11 bases identical to TRBD2. There are 15 residues in the CDR3. Germline CDR1 and CDR2: MRHNA and SNTAGT. The ends lost 3 bases at V and 4 bases at J; junction bases unmatched: 2. The DNA read from the CDR3 is TGTGCCAGCAGTGAAGTAGCGGGAGGGTACAATGAG. Its protein product is CASSEVAGGYNE. The full CDR3 is CASSEVAGGYNEQFF.

The sequenced part of the CDR3 DNA is TGCAGTGCTGGGGGACAGGGTGGTGAAAAA. It is translated as CSAGGQGGEK. The CDR3, in full, reads CSAGGQGGEKLFF. The chain links TRBV20-1 to TRBJ1-4; 9 bases are shared with TRBD1. The read finishes 3 residues shy of the CDR3 end, and the germline J gene is used to complete it. Germline lookup yields CDR1 DFQATT and CDR2 SNEGSKA (reference sequence). The length of the CDR3 is 13 residues. The J segment lost 7 bases and the V segment lost 5 bases, leaving 5 bases of the junction unmatched.

Details on this clone: The read comes to an end 3 residues before the CDR3 does, leaving the germline J gene to fill in the end. The V gene is TRBV7-3, the J gene TRBJ2-2, with a weak D call TRBD2 (5 bases). This CDR3 contains 13 residues. Germline V CDR1 and CDR2: SGHTA, FQGTGA. CDR3 residues: CASSSISRAGLFF. Partial CDR3 DNA: TGTGCCAGCAGCTCGATTTCGAGGGCCGGG.